The present entry profiles one T cell receptor beta chain with its context. The assay was immunoSEQ multiplex PCR, and TCRdb's table has in-frame clones only and misses some. The sample yields approximately 100,000 clones, almost 85% seen once. Trimming shortened V by 8 bases and J by 9 bases, and 15 bases separated the two germline ends. The CDR3 is made up of 13 amino acids. Germline-derived CDR1 and CDR2 are SGHDT and YYEEEE. The sample is drawn from a study of blood T cell repertoires in COVID-19. At the level of the study: Sources were T cells, B-cell-depleted T cells, or PBMCs; the material itself was cDNA or gDNA.

Specimen: peripheral blood. V usage is TRBV5-6 and J usage is TRBJ1-6, with D possibly being TRBD1 (5 bases). This TCR came from a man in his 70s with acute or convalescent COVID-19. CDR3 residues: CASTPGGLSPLHF. CDR3 DNA: TGTGCCAGTACCCCGGGGGGACTTTCACCCCTCCACTTT.